By share, the clone carrying this TCR beta chain counts as medium-sized (0.01 to 0.1%). This entry comes from a study of T cell changes during pregnancy in multiple sclerosis. CDR3 length: 15 amino acids. Germline trimming cut 0 bases from V and 7 bases from J; bases unmatched to any gene: 7. Germline assignment: CDR1 MNHNS and CDR2 SASEGT. The assay was immunoSEQ multiplex PCR, and TCRdb's table has in-frame clones only and misses some. Of 14,000 to 15,000 clones in the sample, 65% to 90% were seen once. Sample: CD8+ T cells from peripheral blood mononuclear cells, taken in the first trimester of pregnancy. This chain uses TRBV6-1 with TRBJ2-7; TRBD1 matches at 9 bases. The clonotype comes from a female donor with multiple sclerosis, enrolled in a pregnancy study. The chain's CDR3 is CASSEAATGGYEQYF. DNA of the CDR3: TGTGCCAGCAGTGAAGCGGCGACAGGGGGGTATGAGCAGTACTTC.